The clone carrying this T cell receptor (beta chain) was seen repeatedly, ten times or more. The data derive from a study of blood T cell repertoires in COVID-19. The overall study: From the United States, Italy and Spain came samples of acute and convalescent COVID-19.

Participants, roughly 18 to 90 years old, spanned around 26 US areas. Participants reported their clinical history, and cohort assignment relied on those reports. Only in-frame clones appear in the TCRdb table, and some are missing; sequencing was by immunoSEQ multiplex PCR. Of under 200,000 clones listed, about 82% are singletons. This CDR3 has 16 residues. V was trimmed by 1 base and J by 0 bases, leaving 7 bases between them. Looked up from germline, CDR1 is SGHTA and CDR2 is FQGNSA. The chain has TRBV7-2 and TRBJ2-6; D unclear. Input material: PBMCs or T cells enriched from blood (not recorded which). This receptor was identified in a man aged 35 to 55 with acute COVID-19. CDR3 bases: TGTGCCAGCAGCTTAGGTTCGGGCTCTGGGGCCAACGTCCTGACTTTC. The encoded protein is CASSLGSGSGANVLTF.